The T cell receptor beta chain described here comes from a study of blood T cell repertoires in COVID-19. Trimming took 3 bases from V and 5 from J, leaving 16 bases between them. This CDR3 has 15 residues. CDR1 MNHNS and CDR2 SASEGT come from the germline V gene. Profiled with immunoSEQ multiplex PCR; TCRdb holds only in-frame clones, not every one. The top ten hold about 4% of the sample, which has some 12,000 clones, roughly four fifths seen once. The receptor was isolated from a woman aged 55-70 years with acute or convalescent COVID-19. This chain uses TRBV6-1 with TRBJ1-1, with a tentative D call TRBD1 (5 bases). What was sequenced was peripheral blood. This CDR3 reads CASSDGGEGRTEAFF. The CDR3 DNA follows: TGTGCCAGCAGTGATGGGGGAGAGGGGAGGACTGAAGCTTTCTTT.